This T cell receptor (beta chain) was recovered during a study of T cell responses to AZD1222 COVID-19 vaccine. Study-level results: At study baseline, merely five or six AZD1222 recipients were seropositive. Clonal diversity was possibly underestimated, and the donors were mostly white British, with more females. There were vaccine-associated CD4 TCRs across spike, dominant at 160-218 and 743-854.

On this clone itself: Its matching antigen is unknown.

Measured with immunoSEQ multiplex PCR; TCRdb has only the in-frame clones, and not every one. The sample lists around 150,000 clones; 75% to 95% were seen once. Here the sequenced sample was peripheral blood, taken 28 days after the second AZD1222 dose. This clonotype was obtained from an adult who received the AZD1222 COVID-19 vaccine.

The CDR3 protein is CASSWGQGADEQFF. For the CDR3, the DNA is TGCGCCAGCAGCTGGGGACAGGGGGCAGATGAGCAGTTCTTC. The chain employs TRBV5-1 and TRBJ2-1, with TRBD1 identical over 12 bases. CDR1 and CDR2 (germline): SGHRS, YFSETQ. The V segment lost 3 bases and the J segment 8 bases; nucleotides outside the gene matches: 3. CDR3 length: 14 residues. Combining the CDR3 with reference TRBV5-1 and TRBJ2-1 gives the whole variable domain KAGVTQTPRYLIKTRGQQVTLSCSPISGHRSVSWYQQTPGQGLQFLFEYFSETQRNKGNFPGRFSGRQFSNSRSEMNVSTLELGDSALYLCASSWGQGADEQFFGPGTRLTVL.